These 18 T cell receptor beta chains came from one sample sequenced in a study of T cell responses to AZD1222 COVID-19 vaccine. The repertoire was sequenced with immunoSEQ multiplex PCR; TCRdb's copy has only in-frame clones and lacks some. The table includes about 69,000 clones, roughly 89% detected once. The starting material was peripheral blood, obtained on day 0 of AZD1222 vaccination. These receptors all come from an adult in good health.

The chain combines TRBV3-1 (or the pseudogene TRBV3-2) with TRBJ2-3; D perhaps matches TRBD1 (6 bases). Per germline, CDR1 LGHDT and CDR2 YNNKEL (reference sequence). Deletions cut 4 bases from V and 2 bases from J, with 13 bases between. The CDR3 extends over 15 amino acids. CDR3: CASSPPTGITDTQYF. Written as DNA, the CDR3 is TGTGCCAGCAGCCCCCCCACAGGGATCACAGATACGCAGTATTTT.

CDR3 in DNA: TGTGCCAGCCGGACAGGAACTAACTATGGCTACACCTTC. It encodes CASRTGTNYGYTF. The V call is TRBV28, the J call TRBJ1-2; TRBD1 agrees at 7 bases. The CDR3 contains 13 residues. V shed 8 bases, J shed 0 bases, and the junction held 3 bases outside the gene matches. Looked up from germline, CDR1 is MDHEN and CDR2 is SYDVKM.

CDR3 sequence reads: CASSGRDKGRTEAFF. CDR3 nucleotides: TGTGCCAGCAGCGGCCGGGACAAGGGACGCACTGAAGCTTTCTTT. The gene calls are TRBV3-1 (or the pseudogene TRBV3-2) and TRBJ1-1, with D tentatively TRBD1 (6 bases). Germline-derived CDR1 and CDR2 are LGHDT and YNNKEL (reference sequence). V was clipped by 5 bases and J by 4 bases, with 17 bases between them. The CDR3 covers 15 residues.

The chain recombines TRBV6-4 with TRBJ2-2, with 8 bases that match TRBD2. Germline V gene data show CDR1 as MRHNA and CDR2 as SNTAGT. V was clipped by 5 bases and J by 4 bases; unmatched bases: 0. CDR3 length: 13 amino acids. The CDR3 DNA reads TGTGCCAGCAGTAGCGGGAGCACCGGGGAGCTGTTTTTT. Amino acids: CASSSGSTGELFF.

This clone was detected only once. The chain couples TRBV4-1 to TRBJ1-4, with TRBD1 identical over 10 bases. Germline trimming cut 3 bases from V and 8 bases from J; bases unmatched to any gene: 3. The length of the CDR3 is 14 residues. Per germline, CDR1 MGHRA and CDR2 YSYEKL. CDR3 in amino acids: CASSQGTGEEKLFF. In nucleotides, the CDR3 is TGCGCCAGCAGCCAGGGGACAGGGGAAGAAAAACTGTTTTTT.

This clone was observed a single time. The rearrangement uses TRBV7-8 and TRBJ2-3; 12 bases line up with TRBD2. Germline-derived CDR1 and CDR2 are SGHVS and FQNEAQ. V lost 1 base and J lost 9; bases outside the gene matches: 11. There are 17 residues in the CDR3. CDR3 DNA: TGTGCCAGCAGCTTAGAGTTCCTAGCGGGGGGGGACGACACGCAGTATTTT. This translates into CASSLEFLAGGDDTQYF.

This chain links TRBV4-2 with TRBJ2-7; 8 nucleotides agree with TRBD2. The germline V gene encodes CDR1 LGHNA and CDR2 YNFKEQ. This CDR3 spans 16 amino acids. The ends lost 4 bases at V and 0 bases at J; junction bases unmatched: 8. The CDR3 region is CASSLNSGIGSYEQYF. CDR3 bases: TGTGCCAGCAGCCTCAATAGCGGGATAGGCTCCTACGAGCAGTACTTC.

The V call is TRBV5-4, the J call TRBJ1-5, with 8 bases aligning to TRBD1. Unmatched junction bases numbered 2, after V lost 0 bases and J lost 9 bases. This CDR3 has 13 amino acids. Germline V gene sequence: CDR1 SGHNT, CDR2 YYREEE (reference sequence). The CDR3 protein is CASSLDDRGPQHF. The CDR3 DNA is TGTGCCAGCAGCTTGGACGACAGGGGGCCCCAGCATTTT.

The chain joins TRBV7-8 to TRBJ1-1; D gene ambiguous. V dropped 5 bases and J dropped 0 bases, with 13 bases sitting between them. Germline V gene lookup returns CDR1 SGHVS and CDR2 FQNEAQ. The CDR3 spans 15 residues. CDR3 amino acids: CASSLGRDLNTEAFF. CDR3 bases: TGTGCCAGCAGCCTAGGGCGAGACTTGAACACTGAAGCTTTCTTT.

This chain uses TRBV30 with TRBJ1-2; no firm D call. V lost 0 bases to trimming and J lost 4 bases, with 12 bases between them. In germline, CDR1 is GTSNPN, CDR2 SVGIG (reference sequence). The CDR3 totals 14 residues. DNA of the CDR3: TGTGCCTGGAGTGTAGAGTCGATCCCCTATGGCTACACCTTC. This translates into CAWSVESIPYGYTF.

This chain uses TRBV2 with TRBJ1-3, with unresolved D. V shed 9 bases and J shed 1 base, with 10 bases lying between them. The V gene's germline CDR1 is SNHLY and CDR2 FYNNEI. The CDR3 sequence is 13 residues long. CDR3 region: CASGRGSGNTIYF. CDR3 DNA: TGTGCCAGTGGGCGGGGATCTGGAAACACCATATATTTT.

CDR3 sequence: CASSQAYPYSRGRGYTF. The CDR3 nucleotides read TGCGCCAGCAGCCAAGCCTACCCCTATTCACGGGGGAGAGGCTACACCTTC. The V call is TRBV4-1, the J call TRBJ1-2, with TRBD1 as a possible D gene (5 bases). CDR1 and CDR2 (germline): MGHRA, YSYEKL. The V and J ends lost 1 base and 8 bases respectively, with 23 bases between them. This CDR3 is 17 amino acids long.

J is TRBJ2-7 and V is TRBV27; 7 nucleotides match TRBD1. Per the germline V gene, CDR1 is MNHEY and CDR2 is SMNVEV (reference sequence). V was pared by 5 bases and J by 0 bases, with 10 bases of the junction left unmatched. The CDR3 is 16 amino acids. CDR3 residues: CASSAFIRDSSYEQYF. The CDR3 DNA is TGTGCCAGCAGTGCCTTTATCCGGGACAGCTCCTACGAGCAGTACTTC.

The chain joins TRBV19 to TRBJ1-4, with 7 nucleotides matching TRBD1. The V gene end was trimmed by 3 bases and the J gene end by 6 bases; junction bases not matched to a gene: 4. The germline gives CDR1 LNHDA, CDR2 SQIVND (reference sequence). The length of the CDR3 is 14 residues. CDR3 sequence reads: CASSIGGGDEKLFF. The CDR3 DNA reads as TGTGCCAGTAGTATTGGAGGGGGCGATGAAAAACTGTTTTTT.

This rearrangement joins TRBV6-1 to TRBJ1-4, with TRBD1 identical over 8 bases. Trimming removed 2 bases from V and 5 bases from J; junction bases left unmatched: 4. This CDR3 region has 15 residues. Germline V gene sequence: CDR1 MNHNS, CDR2 SASEGT. CDR3 bases: TGTGCCAGCAGTGAATCGGACAGGGTAAATGAAAAACTGTTTTTT. It specifies CASSESDRVNEKLFF.

The rearrangement links TRBV6-2 or TRBV6-3 to TRBJ1-2; 8 bases agree with TRBD1. J lost 4 bases, V lost 5 bases, and 3 bases had no gene match. CDR1 MNHEY and CDR2 SVGEGT come from the germline V gene. CDR3 size: 13 residues. CDR3 loop: CASSTQGGYGYTF. Written as DNA, the CDR3 is TGTGCCAGCAGTACACAGGGGGGCTATGGCTACACCTTC.

The J gene is TRBJ1-2, the V gene TRBV29-1; D is ambiguous. CDR3 length: 12 amino acids. Germline assignment: CDR1 SQVTM and CDR2 ANQGSEA. The germline V and J ends were trimmed by 3 bases and 8 bases, with 13 bases remaining between them. DNA of the CDR3: TGCAGCGTTGATGAGGGTCTAGGGGGCTACACCTTC. Its translation: CSVDEGLGGYTF.

The rearrangement links TRBV11-2 to TRBJ1-1; weak D call: TRBD1 (6 bases). CDR3 length: 14 residues. CDR1 SGHAT and CDR2 FQNNGV come from the germline V gene. The V gene lost 5 bases and the J gene lost 4 bases, with 14 bases spanning the gap. CDR3 DNA sequence: TGTGCCAGCAGCCCCTGGGGGCGGAGCACTGAAGCTTTCTTT. Its protein is CASSPWGRSTEAFF.